One and the same sample provided the 24 T cell receptor beta chains below, sequenced in a study of blood T cell repertoires in COVID-19. This table comes from immunoSEQ multiplex PCR, and its TCRdb copy is limited to in-frame clones, with some not included. The sample lists about 210,000 clones, around 90% occurring once. The sample taken for sequencing was PBMCs or T cells enriched from blood (not recorded which). The receptors were gathered from a man between 18 and 29 years old with acute COVID-19.

In its sample, this clone was seen many times. This chain uses TRBV27 with TRBJ1-2; 8 positions match TRBD1. Germline-derived CDR1 and CDR2 are MNHEY and SMNVEV (reference sequence). Trimming cost V 5 bases and J 3 bases; bases outside gene matches: 8. The CDR3 is 15 residues long. CDR3: CASSRGRGLYYGYTF. The DNA of the CDR3 is TGTGCCAGCAGTCGCGGCAGGGGGCTTTACTATGGCTACACCTTC.

The chain recombines TRBV2 with TRBJ1-3; 7 nucleotides line up with TRBD1. Germline V gene sequence: CDR1 SNHLY, CDR2 FYNNEI. CDR3 size: 14 residues. After removal of 7 bases from V and 8 bases from J, the junction contained 11 bases not matched to a gene. The CDR3 spells CASTRETGMDTIYF. The CDR3 nucleotides are TGTGCCAGCACGAGGGAGACAGGGATGGACACCATATATTTT.

This clone occurred once. The genes are TRBV9 and TRBJ2-7; 8 bases are a match to TRBD1. The V segment lost 2 bases and the J segment 5 bases; nucleotides outside the gene matches: 6. Per the germline V gene, CDR1 is SGDLS and CDR2 is YYNGEE. This CDR3 is built from 14 residues. Here the CDR3 DNA reads TGTGCCAGCAGCGTGGACAGGGCGTCTGACGAGCAGTACTTC. Residues: CASSVDRASDEQYF.

The chain combines TRBV18 with TRBJ2-2, with 9 bases fitting TRBD2. CDR1 is KGHSH, CDR2 LQKENI, per germline. The V gene end was trimmed by 3 bases and the J gene end by 4 bases; junction bases not matched to a gene: 6. This CDR3 region has 16 residues. CDR3 sequence (DNA): TGTGCCAGCTCACCTCCGGGACTAGCTCTCACCGGGGAGCTGTTTTTT. Residues: CASSPPGLALTGELFF.

The chain uses TRBV3-1 (or the pseudogene TRBV3-2) and TRBJ1-2, with D possibly matching TRBD1 (6 bases). The ends were cut back, 0 bases at V and 2 bases at J, with 7 bases in the middle. The CDR3 is 14 amino acids. CDR1 and CDR2 (germline): LGHDT, YNNKEL (reference sequence). DNA for the CDR3: TGTGCCAGCAGCCAAGAAACAGGGAACTATGGCTACACCTTC. It translates to CASSQETGNYGYTF.

The chain carries TRBV19 and TRBJ2-5, with a tentative D call TRBD1 (5 bases). This CDR3 is built from 13 residues. Germline loops: CDR1 LNHDA, CDR2 SQIVND (reference sequence). Trimming pared 5 bases from V and 2 bases from J, leaving 9 bases between. CDR3 loop: CASSQGRQETQYF. In DNA form, the CDR3 reads TGTGCCAGTAGTCAGGGTAGACAAGAGACCCAGTACTTC.

The rearrangement uses TRBV19 and TRBJ2-3; 7 nucleotides align to TRBD1. CDR1 LNHDA and CDR2 SQIVND come from the germline V gene (reference sequence). Germline trimming cut 3 bases from V and 6 bases from J; bases unmatched to any gene: 3. This CDR3 is built from 13 residues. This CDR3 is CASSIRGSDTQYF. The DNA of the CDR3 is TGTGCCAGTAGTATCAGGGGGTCGGATACGCAGTATTTT.

The chain recombines TRBV18 with TRBJ1-6; possible D gene TRBD1, 5 bases. Germline V CDR1 and CDR2: KGHSH, LQKENI. V was cut by 3 bases and J by 0 bases, with 12 bases left in between. The CDR3 runs to 17 residues. The CDR3: CASSPFRVSSYNSPLHF. CDR3 bases: TGTGCCAGCTCACCTTTCAGGGTGAGCTCCTATAATTCACCCCTCCACTTT. Complete variable domain (other parts from reference TRBV18 and TRBJ1-6): NAGVMQNPRHLVRRRGQEARLRCSPMKGHSHVYWYRQLPEEGLKFMVYLQKENIIDESGMPKERFSAEFPKEGPSILRIQQVVRGDSAAYFCASSPFRVSSYNSPLHFGNGTRLTVT.

V gene TRBV11-3 combines with J gene TRBJ2-3, with 8 bases fitting TRBD1. Germline trimming cut 4 bases from V and 3 bases from J; bases unmatched to any gene: 9. The length of the CDR3 is 16 residues. From germline, CDR1 is SGHNT and CDR2 YENEEA. This chain's CDR3 is CASSSYSGQGTDTQYF. For the CDR3, the DNA is TGTGCCAGCAGCTCCTACTCAGGACAGGGAACAGATACGCAGTATTTT.

This chain links TRBV19 with TRBJ2-1; the D gene is possibly TRBD1 (6 bases). The CDR3 runs to 16 residues. V lost 2 bases, J lost 8 bases, and 19 bases lay in between. Looked up from germline, CDR1 is LNHDA and CDR2 is SQIVND (reference sequence). The CDR3 DNA reads TGTGCCAGTAGTATATTTTCGGGGATGGGGGCTGATGAGCAGTTCTTC. As protein: CASSIFSGMGADEQFF.

The V gene is TRBV14, the J gene TRBJ2-5, with D possibly being TRBD1 (5 bases). The CDR3 contains 15 residues. V was cut by 1 base and J by 0 bases, with 9 bases left in between. Germline-derived CDR1 and CDR2 are SGHDN and FVKESK. The CDR3 DNA follows: TGTGCCAGCAGCCAAGGGTTCAGGGACCAAGAGACCCAGTACTTC. Encoded protein: CASSQGFRDQETQYF.

The V gene is TRBV7-6, the J gene TRBJ2-2; 7 bases agree with TRBD1. Germline CDR1 and CDR2: SGHVS and FNYEAQ. Unmatched junction bases numbered 4, after V lost 5 bases and J lost 4 bases. The length of the CDR3 is 14 residues. DNA of the CDR3: TGTGCCAGCAGCCGAGGGGGCGTCACCGGGGAGCTGTTTTTT. This encodes CASSRGGVTGELFF.

This clone was found once. The CDR3 sequence: CASSFGGYTEAFF. The CDR3 DNA reads as TGTGCCAGCAGCTTCGGGGGTTACACTGAAGCTTTCTTT. The J gene is TRBJ1-1, the V gene TRBV7-8, with a weak D call TRBD1 (5 bases). Germline CDR1 and CDR2: SGHVS and FQNEAQ. This CDR3 is 13 amino acids long. Trimming left V 3 bases short and J 3 bases short, with 8 bases between.

This clone was counted only a few times. The chain links TRBV19 to TRBJ2-1; possibly TRBD1 for D (5 bases). Germline V gene lookup returns CDR1 LNHDA and CDR2 SQIVND (reference sequence). The V and J ends lost 5 bases and 4 bases respectively, with 12 bases between them. The length of the CDR3 is 14 residues. The CDR3 loop is CASSAGHEYNEQFF. The CDR3 DNA reads TGTGCCAGTAGTGCAGGACACGAGTACAATGAGCAGTTCTTC.

This clone showed up just a few times. The V call is TRBV29-1, the J call TRBJ2-3; D possibly corresponds to TRBD2 (6 bases). Germline assignment: CDR1 SQVTM and CDR2 ANQGSEA. This CDR3 has 12 amino acids. V shed 4 bases and J shed 5 bases, with 10 bases lying between them. CDR3 bases: TGCAGCGTTGGGCGGGGTCAAGATACGCAGTATTTT. It is translated as CSVGRGQDTQYF.

V usage is TRBV7-9 and J usage is TRBJ1-6; D is possibly TRBD1 (5 bases). The CDR3 has 17 residues. V lost 4 bases and J lost 5, with 18 bases in between. CDR1 and CDR2 (germline): SEHNR, FQNEAQ (reference sequence). CDR3 amino acids: CASSSSGGGSNNSPLHF. The CDR3 DNA reads as TGTGCCAGCAGCTCCTCGGGGGGAGGGTCGAATAATTCACCCCTCCACTTT.

The gene calls are TRBV5-1 and TRBJ2-1; 8 nucleotides line up with TRBD2. The germline CDR1 and CDR2 sequences are SGHRS and YFSETQ. J lost 5 bases, V lost 1 base, and 5 bases had no gene match. The CDR3 contains 15 residues. The CDR3 DNA reads TGCGCCAGCAGCTTGCTCCAGCGGGAGAACAATGAGCAGTTCTTC. Encoded protein: CASSLLQRENNEQFF.

A single count supports this clone. This rearrangement joins TRBV5-5 to TRBJ2-1; D not certain. CDR3 size: 13 residues. The germline V gene encodes CDR1 SGHKS and CDR2 YYEKEE (reference sequence). Trimming shortened V by 2 bases and J by 6 bases, and 9 bases separated the two germline ends. The CDR3 coding sequence is TGTGCCAGCAGCTTTTCTATAGTCAATGAGCAGTTCTTC. Translated, it gives CASSFSIVNEQFF.

Here the CDR3 reads CASSHPGLAGGPGKETQYF. In DNA, the CDR3 is TGCGCCAGCAGCCACCCCGGCCTAGCGGGAGGGCCAGGGAAAGAGACCCAGTACTTC. J is TRBJ2-5 and V is TRBV4-1, with TRBD2 identical over 12 bases. The V and J ends lost 3 bases and 3 bases, in that order; junction bases with no gene match: 14. This CDR3 is 19 amino acids long. Germline-derived CDR1 and CDR2 are MGHRA and YSYEKL.

The rearrangement uses TRBV11-3 and TRBJ1-2, with 8 bases aligning to TRBD1. CDR3 length: 15 amino acids. Germline lookup yields CDR1 SGHNT and CDR2 YENEEA. With 4 bases clipped from V and 4 bases from J, the junction kept 8 bases outside the gene matches. The CDR3 reads CASSSEGQASYGYTF. The CDR3 DNA reads as TGTGCCAGCAGCTCCGAGGGACAGGCTTCCTATGGCTACACCTTC.

The J gene is TRBJ1-2, the V gene TRBV28; 9 positions match TRBD1. From germline, CDR1 is MDHEN and CDR2 SYDVKM. V lost 3 bases, J lost 6 bases, and 11 bases stayed unmatched. The CDR3 covers 16 residues. The CDR3 DNA reads as TGTGCCAGCAGTTTTTTTGGGGACAGGGATACGGATGGCTACACCTTC. The encoded protein is CASSFFGDRDTDGYTF.

CDR3 sequence: CASSSSRDREYTIYF. CDR3 bases: TGTGCCAGCAGCTCCTCTCGGGACAGGGAATACACCATATATTTT. This chain connects TRBV7-2 to TRBJ1-3, with TRBD1 matching over 9 bases. This CDR3 is 15 amino acids long. The V segment lost 4 bases and the J segment 8 bases; nucleotides outside the gene matches: 9. Germline V gene data show CDR1 as SGHTA and CDR2 as FQGNSA.

V and J are TRBV7-8 and TRBJ2-3, with D possibly being TRBD2 (5 bases). This CDR3 is built from 13 residues. Germline CDR1 and CDR2: SGHVS and FQNEAQ. V was clipped by 6 bases and J by 1 base, with 8 bases between them. The CDR3 region is CASSFSGTDTQYF. The CDR3, as DNA: TGTGCCAGCAGTTTTAGCGGCACAGATACGCAGTATTTT.

V usage is TRBV28 and J usage is TRBJ1-4, with 10 bases matching TRBD1. Germline V CDR1 and CDR2: MDHEN, SYDVKM. The CDR3 has 15 residues. V lost 6 bases, J lost 5 bases, and 6 bases stayed unmatched. DNA of the CDR3: TGTGCCAGCAGGGGGGCGACAGGGGGCAATGAAAAACTGTTTTTT. Protein product: CASRGATGGNEKLFF.